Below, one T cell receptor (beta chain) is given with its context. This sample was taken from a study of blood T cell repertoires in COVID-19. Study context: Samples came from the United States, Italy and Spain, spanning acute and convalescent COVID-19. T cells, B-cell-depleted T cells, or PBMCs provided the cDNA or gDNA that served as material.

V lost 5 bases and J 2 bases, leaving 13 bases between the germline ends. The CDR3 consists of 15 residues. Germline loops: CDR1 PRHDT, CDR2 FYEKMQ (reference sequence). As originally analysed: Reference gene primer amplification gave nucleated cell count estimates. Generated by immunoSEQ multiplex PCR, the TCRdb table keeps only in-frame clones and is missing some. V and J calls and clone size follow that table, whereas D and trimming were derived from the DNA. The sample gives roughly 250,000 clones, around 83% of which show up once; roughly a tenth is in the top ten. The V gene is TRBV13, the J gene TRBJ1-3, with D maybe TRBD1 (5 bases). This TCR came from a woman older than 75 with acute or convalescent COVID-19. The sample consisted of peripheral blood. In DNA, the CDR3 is TGTGCCAGCAGCGGACTAAGGGGCGCTGGAAACACCATATATTTT. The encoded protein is CASSGLRGAGNTIYF.